The rows below give T cell receptor beta chains drawn from one sample of a study of T cell responses to AZD1222 COVID-19 vaccine. The method was immunoSEQ multiplex PCR; TCRdb's version includes in-frame clones alone and lacks a portion of them. This sample has about 130,000 clones, with approximately 90% found just once. This specimen was peripheral blood, taken on day 0 of AZD1222 vaccination. The source of these receptors is an adult in good health. Each CDR3 is given with its conserved first and last residue. D genes are given only for firm matches. Some rows mark clone size as missing; the rest say once, few, many or name a class of expanded clone.

CDR3 length	clone size	J gene	V gene	D gene	CDR3 protein	CDR3 DNA
14	.	TRBJ1-1	TRBV2	TRBD1	CASTGTGGLTEAFF	TGTGCCAGTACCGGGACAGGGGGATTGACTGAAGCTTTCTTT
13	.	TRBJ1-1	TRBV7-9	.	CASSLSEAGEAFF	TGTGCCAGCAGCTTGTCGGAGGCAGGGGAAGCTTTCTTT
13	.	TRBJ1-2	TRBV19	TRBD1	CASRQGGNYGYTF	TGTGCCAGCAGACAGGGTGGTAACTATGGCTACACCTTC
15	.	TRBJ2-7	TRBV6-5	.	CASSLEGGAGYEQYF	TGTGCCAGCAGCCTAGAGGGGGGGGCAGGATACGAGCAGTACTTC
15	.	TRBJ2-1	TRBV5-1	TRBD2	CASSVDSGSYNEQFF	TGCGCCAGCAGCGTCGATAGCGGGTCCTACAATGAGCAGTTCTTC
15	.	TRBJ1-5	TRBV6-5	.	CASCPAGGAGQPQHF	TGTGCCAGCTGCCCCGCGGGCGGGGCGGGTCAGCCCCAGCATTTT
16	.	TRBJ1-3	TRBV4-3	.	CASSQEVGASGNTIYF	TGCGCCAGCAGCCAAGAGGTTGGCGCCTCTGGAAACACCATATATTTT
13	.	TRBJ1-1	TRBV20-1	.	CSASEDGNTEAFF	TGCAGTGCTAGTGAGGATGGGAACACTGAAGCTTTCTTT
15	.	TRBJ1-2	TRBV29-1	.	CSVEGLGGIDYGYTF	TGCAGCGTTGAAGGCCTTGGGGGGATCGACTATGGCTACACCTTC
13	once	TRBJ1-1	TRBV28	TRBD1	CASRSSLDRISFF	TGTGCCAGCAGATCCTCTTTGGACAGGATCTCTTTCTTT
14	once	TRBJ2-1	TRBV6-5	.	CASSTGRGHNEQFF	TGTGCCAGCAGTACAGGACGCGGGCACAATGAGCAGTTCTTC
14	.	TRBJ1-2	TRBV10-3	.	CAITSGNTGYGYTF	TGTGCCATCACATCTGGTAACACGGGCTATGGCTACACCTTC
15	.	TRBJ1-1	TRBV29-1	.	CSVILDRRPNTEAFF	TGCAGCGTTATCCTAGACAGGCGCCCGAACACTGAAGCTTTCTTT
15	.	TRBJ2-2	TRBV6-4	TRBD1	CASSTGGQGTGELFF	TGTGCCAGCAGCACAGGGGGCCAGGGCACCGGGGAGCTGTTTTTT
14	.	TRBJ2-2	TRBV11-3	.	CASSLVFPTGELFF	TGTGCCAGCAGCTTAGTCTTCCCCACCGGGGAGCTGTTTTTT
15	.	TRBJ2-5	TRBV5-1	.	CASSLKERVQETQYF	TGCGCCAGCAGCTTGAAGGAAAGGGTCCAAGAGACCCAGTACTTC
18	.	TRBJ2-1	TRBV15	TRBD2	CATSTGTSVRSSYNEQFF	TGTGCCACCAGTACCGGGACTAGCGTTAGGAGCTCCTACAATGAGCAGTTCTTC
15	.	TRBJ2-3	TRBV5-6	.	CASSFARATLDTQYF	TGTGCCAGCAGCTTCGCCAGGGCCACACTAGATACGCAGTATTTT
14	.	TRBJ2-3	TRBV29-1	TRBD2	CSVAPGLAGDTQYF	TGCAGCGTTGCCCCGGGACTAGCGGGGGATACGCAGTATTTT
16	.	TRBJ1-2	TRBV14	.	CASSRAGTRGSHGYTF	TGTGCCAGCAGCCGGGCGGGGACACGGGGGAGCCATGGCTACACCTTC
12	.	TRBJ2-5	TRBV5-6	.	CASSLAGETQYF	TGTGCCAGCAGCTTGGCGGGGGAGACCCAGTACTTC
20	.	TRBJ2-3	TRBV5-1	TRBD2	CASSSRIRDSQGGVTDTQYF	TGCGCCAGCAGCTCGAGGATCCGGGACTCCCAGGGAGGGGTAACAGATACGCAGTATTTT